This T cell receptor beta chain was retrieved from a study of CD4 T cells in relation to SARS-CoV-2 and coronaviruses (dated by TCRdb to about 2021). The study in broad terms: In the ViraFEST assay, PBMCs were cultured with antigen for less than 12 days, after which TCR beta CDR3s were sequenced to identify clonal expansions specific to the antigen. The negative reference condition was either a culture with an HIV-1 Nef peptide pool or a culture with no peptide. At the level of individual TCR clonotypes, the study evaluated whether memory CD4+ T cells crossreact between the spike proteins of SARS-CoV-2 and those of common cold coronaviruses. The Adaptive Biotechnologies TCR-sequencing kit was used to sequence samples from a few pre-COVID donors and the naive versus memory experiments, whereas other data were Illumina-based. HLA restriction was mapped for shared crossreactive spike epitopes using patient-derived lymphoblastoid cell lines. For other donors in the study, expansion assays were sequenced with a different, Illumina-based TCR-beta assay. The paper's findings and limits, for the study overall: In approximately 65% of donors, memory CD4+ clonotypes turned up that crossrecognized SARS-CoV-2 and at least one common cold coronavirus spike. The study was limited by small numbers of patients and tested TCRs. Because the crossreactivity analysis focused on spike protein, crossreactivity against other viral proteins was not assessed. Crossreactive clones showed significantly weaker SARS-CoV-2-driven expansion than monoreactive clones, consistent with antigenic imprinting. No donor contributed both pre-pandemic and post-infection samples, which limited tracing the source of pre-existing responses.

Worth noting for this clone: Its cognate antigen has yet to be identified. The input lacks base qualities; no much larger clone sits a single base away.

Libraries were constructed by the immunoSEQ multiplex PCR assay. Per the source publication's procedure: During preprocessing, nonproductive sequences were removed, along with CDR3s that did not begin with C, did not end with F or W, or were shorter than 7 amino acids. The MANAFEST web app was used to call antigen-specific clonotypes on the basis of expansion compared with the reference and with other culture wells. A clone was considered positive if significant expansion relative to the reference culture was observed in 2 of 3 replicate wells at an FDR below 0.05. Positive clones also required significant expansion versus all other tandem wells and an odds ratio above 5. CDR3 homology was measured as pairwise Levenshtein distance, computed with the stringdist R package after trimming three terminal residues from each end. TCRdb provides this immuneACCESS table in a form limited to in-frame rearrangements. Some clones are lacking; in checked studies, under half of them reflect an unresolved V gene, and why the rest are absent is not known. V and J calls and clone size are copied from that table; D and trimming were computed from the DNA. Present in this sample are some 22,000 clones, roughly 72% of which were seen just once. The ten most abundant clones make up around 17% of the sample.

Per the germline V gene, MDHEN is the CDR1 and SYDVKM is the CDR2. V ends up 4 bases short and J 2 bases short, with an unmatched junction base count of 1. The CDR3 holds 14 amino acids from the cysteine to the phenylalanine. Left in the record is the CDR3 DNA by itself, 42 bases read in frame from the first base. CD4+ T cells from unexposed donors were collected before the COVID-19 pandemic (2011-2018). Following 10 days of culture, the EasySep CD4+ T cell isolation kit was used to isolate CD4+ T cells. Unexposed donor CD4+ T cells were tested for reactivity to SARS-CoV-2 S and N and four common cold coronavirus spike pools, as cell number allowed. Each well held 1.5 million to 2.5 million PBMCs cultured in IMDM containing about 5% human AB serum and around 10 IU/ml IL-2. Half of the culture medium was replaced with fresh IL-2-containing medium on days 3 and 7. Each peptide culture condition was generally run in triplicate replicate wells. The leukapheresis product used for the unexposed donors was purchased from a commercial source. Ficoll-Paque PLUS gradient centrifugation was used to isolate PBMCs from leukapheresis product or whole blood. PBMCs were either used fresh in the expansion assay or cryopreserved at -140 degrees C. The QIAamp Micro DNA Kit was used to extract genomic DNA from the CD4+ T cells.

This chain joins TRBV28 to TRBJ1-2; TRBD1 agrees with 10 junctional bases. Sequencing was carried out using CD4+ T cells from PBMCs, cultured in vitro. This TCR came from a human donor in good health. The CDR3 amino acid sequence is: CASSSGQGNYGYTF. The nucleotide sequence reads TGTGCCAGCAGTTCGGGACAGGGGAACTATGGCTACACCTTC.